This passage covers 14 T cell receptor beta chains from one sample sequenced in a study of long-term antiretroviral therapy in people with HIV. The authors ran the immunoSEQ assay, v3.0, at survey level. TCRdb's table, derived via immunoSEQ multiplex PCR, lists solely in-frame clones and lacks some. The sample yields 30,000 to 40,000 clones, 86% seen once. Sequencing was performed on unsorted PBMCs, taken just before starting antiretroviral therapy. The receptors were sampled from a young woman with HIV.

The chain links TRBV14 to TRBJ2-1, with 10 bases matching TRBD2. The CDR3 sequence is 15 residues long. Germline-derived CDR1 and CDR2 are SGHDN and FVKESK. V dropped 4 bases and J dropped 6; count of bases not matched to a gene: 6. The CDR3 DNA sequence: TGTGCCAGCAGCCTCCTAGCGGGAGTGTCCAATGAGCAGTTCTTC. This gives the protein CASSLLAGVSNEQFF.

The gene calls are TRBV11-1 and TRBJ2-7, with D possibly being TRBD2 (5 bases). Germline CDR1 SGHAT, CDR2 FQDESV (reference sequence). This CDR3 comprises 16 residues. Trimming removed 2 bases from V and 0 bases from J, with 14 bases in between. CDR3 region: CASSLTAGSSSYEQYF. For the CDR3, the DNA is TGTGCCAGCAGCTTAACCGCGGGCTCCAGCTCCTACGAGCAGTACTTC.

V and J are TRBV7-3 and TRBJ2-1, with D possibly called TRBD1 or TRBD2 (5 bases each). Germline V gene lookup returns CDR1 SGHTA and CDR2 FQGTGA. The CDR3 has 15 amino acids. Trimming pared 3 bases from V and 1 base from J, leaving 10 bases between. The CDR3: CASSFGGGSYNEQFF. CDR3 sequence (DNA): TGTGCCAGCAGCTTTGGTGGGGGATCCTACAATGAGCAGTTCTTC.

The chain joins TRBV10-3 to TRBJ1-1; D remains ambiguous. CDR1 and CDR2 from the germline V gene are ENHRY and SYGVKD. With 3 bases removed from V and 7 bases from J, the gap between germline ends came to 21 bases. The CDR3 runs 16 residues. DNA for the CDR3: TGTGCCATCAGTGACGTCTGGAGGTCGGGCGGGGATGAAGCTTTCTTT. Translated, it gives CAISDVWRSGGDEAFF.

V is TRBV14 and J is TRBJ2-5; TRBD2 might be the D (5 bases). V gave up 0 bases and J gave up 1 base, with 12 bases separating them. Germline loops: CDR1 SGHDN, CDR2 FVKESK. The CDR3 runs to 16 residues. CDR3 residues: CASSQDRAGPQETQYF. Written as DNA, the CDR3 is TGTGCCAGCAGCCAAGATCGGGCGGGTCCCCAAGAGACCCAGTACTTC.

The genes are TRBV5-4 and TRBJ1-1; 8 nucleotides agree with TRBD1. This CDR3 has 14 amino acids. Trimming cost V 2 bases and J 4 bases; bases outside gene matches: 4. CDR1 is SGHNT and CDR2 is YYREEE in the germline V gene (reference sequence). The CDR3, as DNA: TGTGCCAGCAGCTTAGAACAGGGGGGCACTGAAGCTTTCTTT. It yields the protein CASSLEQGGTEAFF.

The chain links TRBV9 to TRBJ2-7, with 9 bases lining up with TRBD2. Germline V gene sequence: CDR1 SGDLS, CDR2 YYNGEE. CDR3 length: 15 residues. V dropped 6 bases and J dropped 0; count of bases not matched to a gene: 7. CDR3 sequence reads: CASTSGDHSSYEQYF. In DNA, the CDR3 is TGTGCCAGCACTAGCGGGGACCATAGCTCCTACGAGCAGTACTTC.

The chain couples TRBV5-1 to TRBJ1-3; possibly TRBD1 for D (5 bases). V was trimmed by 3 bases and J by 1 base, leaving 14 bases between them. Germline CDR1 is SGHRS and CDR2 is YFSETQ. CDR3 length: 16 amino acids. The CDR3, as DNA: TGCGCCAGCAGCTGGGACCCTCAGACTTCTGGAAACACCATATATTTT. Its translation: CASSWDPQTSGNTIYF.

The CDR3 region is CASSGYEQYF. Written as DNA, the CDR3 is TGTGCCAGCAGCGGTTACGAGCAGTACTTC. The chain is built from TRBV7-9 and TRBJ2-7, with D uncertain. Germline V CDR1 and CDR2: SEHNR, FQNEAQ (reference sequence). The length of the CDR3 is 10 residues. Trimming cost V 5 bases and J 4 bases, with 3 bases left between them.

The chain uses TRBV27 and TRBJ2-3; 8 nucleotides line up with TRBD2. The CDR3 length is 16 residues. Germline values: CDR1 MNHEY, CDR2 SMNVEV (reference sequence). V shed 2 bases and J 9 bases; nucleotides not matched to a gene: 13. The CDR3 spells CASSLRGAGEVATQYF. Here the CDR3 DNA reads TGTGCCAGCAGTTTACGAGGAGCGGGAGAGGTCGCCACGCAGTATTTT.

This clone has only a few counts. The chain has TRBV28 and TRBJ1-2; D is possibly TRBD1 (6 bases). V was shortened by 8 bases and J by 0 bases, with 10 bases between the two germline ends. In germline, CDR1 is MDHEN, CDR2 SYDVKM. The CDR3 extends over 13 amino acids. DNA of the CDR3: TGTGCCAGCGGAGGGGGAGCTAACTATGGCTACACCTTC. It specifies CASGGGANYGYTF.

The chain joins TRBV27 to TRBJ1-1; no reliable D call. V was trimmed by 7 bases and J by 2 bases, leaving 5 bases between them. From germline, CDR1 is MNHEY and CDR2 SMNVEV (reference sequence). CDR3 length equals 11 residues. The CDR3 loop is CASNSNTEAFF. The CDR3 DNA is TGTGCCAGCAACAGTAACACTGAAGCTTTCTTT.

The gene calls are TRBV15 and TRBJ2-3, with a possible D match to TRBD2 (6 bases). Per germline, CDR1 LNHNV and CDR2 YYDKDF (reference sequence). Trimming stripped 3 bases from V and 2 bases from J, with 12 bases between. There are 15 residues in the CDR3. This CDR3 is CATSRRAGPTDTQYF. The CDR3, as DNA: TGTGCCACCAGCAGGAGAGCGGGTCCCACAGATACGCAGTATTTT.

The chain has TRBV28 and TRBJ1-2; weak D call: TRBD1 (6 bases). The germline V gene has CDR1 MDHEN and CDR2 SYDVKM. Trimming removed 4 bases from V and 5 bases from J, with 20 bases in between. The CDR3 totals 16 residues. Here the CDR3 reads CASSSPSQGRRYGYTF. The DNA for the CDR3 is TGTGCCAGCAGTTCACCTTCGCAGGGGAGGAGATATGGCTACACCTTC.